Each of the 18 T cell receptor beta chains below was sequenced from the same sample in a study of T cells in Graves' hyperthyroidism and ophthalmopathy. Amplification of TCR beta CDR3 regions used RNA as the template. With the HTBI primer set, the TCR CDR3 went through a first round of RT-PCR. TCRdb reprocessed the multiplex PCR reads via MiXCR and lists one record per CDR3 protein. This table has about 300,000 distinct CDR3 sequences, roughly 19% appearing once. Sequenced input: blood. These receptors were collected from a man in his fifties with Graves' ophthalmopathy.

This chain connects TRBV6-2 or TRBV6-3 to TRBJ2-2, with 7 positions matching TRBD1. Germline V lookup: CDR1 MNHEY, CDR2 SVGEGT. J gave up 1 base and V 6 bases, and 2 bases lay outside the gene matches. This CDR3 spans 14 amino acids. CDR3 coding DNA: TGTGCCAGCAGACGGACAGGGAACACCGGGGAGCTGTTTTTT. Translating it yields CASRRTGNTGELFF.

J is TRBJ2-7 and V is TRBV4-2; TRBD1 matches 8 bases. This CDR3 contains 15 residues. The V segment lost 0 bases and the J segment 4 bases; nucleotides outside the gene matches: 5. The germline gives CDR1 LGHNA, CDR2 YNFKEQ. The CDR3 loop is CASSQDPNRGYEQYF. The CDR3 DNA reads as TGTGCCAGCAGCCAAGATCCCAACAGGGGGTACGAGCAGTACTTC.

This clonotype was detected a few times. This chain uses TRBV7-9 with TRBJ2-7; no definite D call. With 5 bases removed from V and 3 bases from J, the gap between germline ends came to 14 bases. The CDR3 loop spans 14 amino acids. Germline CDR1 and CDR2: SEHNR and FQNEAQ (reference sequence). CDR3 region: CASSTSASRYEQYF. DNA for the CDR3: TGTGCCAGCAGCACTTCAGCGAGCCGCTACGAGCAGTACTTC. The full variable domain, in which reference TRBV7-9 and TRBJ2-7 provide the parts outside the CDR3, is DTGVSQNPRHKITKRGQNVTFRCDPISEHNRLYWYRQTLGQGPEFLTYFQNEAQLEKSRLLSDRFSAERPKGSFSTLEIQRTEQGDSAMYLCASSTSASRYEQYFGPGTRLTVT.

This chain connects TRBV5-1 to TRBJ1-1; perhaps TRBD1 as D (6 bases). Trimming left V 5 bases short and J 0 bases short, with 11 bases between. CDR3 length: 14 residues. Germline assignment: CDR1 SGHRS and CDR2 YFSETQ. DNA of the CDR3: TGCGCCAGCAGACAGGGAGGGATGAACACTGAAGCTTTCTTT. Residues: CASRQGGMNTEAFF.

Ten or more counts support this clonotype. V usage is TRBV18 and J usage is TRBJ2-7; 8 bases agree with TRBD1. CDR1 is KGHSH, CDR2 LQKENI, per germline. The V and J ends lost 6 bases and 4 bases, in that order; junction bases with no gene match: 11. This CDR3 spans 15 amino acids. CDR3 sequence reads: CASSPSGTGRYEQYF. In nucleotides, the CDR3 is TGTGCCAGCTCTCCTTCCGGGACAGGCAGATACGAGCAGTACTTC.

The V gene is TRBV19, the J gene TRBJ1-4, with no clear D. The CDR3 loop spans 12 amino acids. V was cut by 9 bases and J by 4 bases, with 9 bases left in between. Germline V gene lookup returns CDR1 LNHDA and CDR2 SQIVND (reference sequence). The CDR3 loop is CASRTLNEKLFF. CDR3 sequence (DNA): TGTGCCAGCAGGACCCTTAATGAAAAACTGTTTTTT. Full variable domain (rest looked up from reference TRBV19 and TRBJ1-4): DGGITQSPKYLFRKEGQNVTLSCEQNLNHDAMYWYRQDPGQGLRLIYYSQIVNDFQKGDIAEGYSVSREKKESFPLTVTSAQKNPTAFYLCASRTLNEKLFFGSGTQLSVL.

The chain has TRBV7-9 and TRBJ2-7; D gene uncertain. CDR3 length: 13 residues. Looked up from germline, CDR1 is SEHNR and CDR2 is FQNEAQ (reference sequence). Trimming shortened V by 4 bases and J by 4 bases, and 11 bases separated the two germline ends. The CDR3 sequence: CASSWPGSYEQYF. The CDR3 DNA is TGTGCCAGCAGCTGGCCCGGCTCTTACGAGCAGTACTTC. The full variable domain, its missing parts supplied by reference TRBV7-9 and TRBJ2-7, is DTGVSQNPRHKITKRGQNVTFRCDPISEHNRLYWYRQTLGQGPEFLTYFQNEAQLEKSRLLSDRFSAERPKGSFSTLEIQRTEQGDSAMYLCASSWPGSYEQYFGPGTRLTVT.

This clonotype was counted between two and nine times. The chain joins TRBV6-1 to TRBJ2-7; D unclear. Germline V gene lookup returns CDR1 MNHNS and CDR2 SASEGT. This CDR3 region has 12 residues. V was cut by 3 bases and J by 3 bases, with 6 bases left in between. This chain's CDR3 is CASSDRFYEQYF. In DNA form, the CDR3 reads TGTGCCAGCAGTGACAGGTTCTACGAGCAGTACTTC.

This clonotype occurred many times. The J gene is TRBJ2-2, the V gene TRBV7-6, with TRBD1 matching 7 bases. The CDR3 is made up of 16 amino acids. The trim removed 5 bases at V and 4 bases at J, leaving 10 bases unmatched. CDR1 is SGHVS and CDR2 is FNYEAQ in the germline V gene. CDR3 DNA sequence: TGTGCCAGCAGCACCCGGAGAGGGGGCGGCACCGGGGAGCTGTTTTTT. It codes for CASSTRRGGGTGELFF. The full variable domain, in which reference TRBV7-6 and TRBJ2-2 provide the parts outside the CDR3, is GAGVSQSPRYKVTKRGQDVALRCDPISGHVSLYWYRQALGQGPEFLTYFNYEAQQDKSGLPNDRFSAERPEGSISTLTIQRTEQRDSAMYRCASSTRRGGGTGELFFGEGSRLTVL.

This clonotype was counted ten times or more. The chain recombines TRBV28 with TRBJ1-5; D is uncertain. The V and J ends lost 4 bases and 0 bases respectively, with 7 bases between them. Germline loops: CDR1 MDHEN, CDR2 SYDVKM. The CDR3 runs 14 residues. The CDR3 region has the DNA TGTGCCAGCAGTTATCGGGGTAGCAATCAGCCCCAGCATTTT. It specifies CASSYRGSNQPQHF.

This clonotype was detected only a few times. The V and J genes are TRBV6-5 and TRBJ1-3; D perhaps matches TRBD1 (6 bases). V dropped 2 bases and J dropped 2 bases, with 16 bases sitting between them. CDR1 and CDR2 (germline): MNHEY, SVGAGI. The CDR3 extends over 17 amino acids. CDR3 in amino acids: CASSYGVQGKAGNTIYF. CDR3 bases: TGTGCCAGCAGTTACGGCGTACAGGGAAAGGCTGGAAACACCATATATTTT.

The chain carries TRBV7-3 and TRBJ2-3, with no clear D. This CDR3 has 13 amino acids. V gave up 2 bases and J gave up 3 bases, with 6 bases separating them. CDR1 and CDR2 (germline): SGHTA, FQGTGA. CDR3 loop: CASSLELTDTQYF. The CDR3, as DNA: TGTGCCAGCAGCTTAGAATTAACAGATACGCAGTATTTT. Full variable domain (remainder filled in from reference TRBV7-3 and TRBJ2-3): GAGVSQTPSNKVTEKGKYVELRCDPISGHTALYWYRQSLGQGPEFLIYFQGTGAADDSGLPNDRFFAVRPEGSVSTLKIQRTERGDSAVYLCASSLELTDTQYFGPGTRLTVL.

The CDR3 loop reads CASSGTLYEQYF. The CDR3 bases are TGTGCCAGCAGCGGCACCCTCTACGAGCAGTACTTC. The chain joins TRBV5-6 to TRBJ2-7, with D uncertain. The CDR3 totals 12 residues. CDR1 and CDR2 (germline): SGHDT, YYEEEE. The V and J ends lost 4 bases and 3 bases respectively, with 8 bases between them.

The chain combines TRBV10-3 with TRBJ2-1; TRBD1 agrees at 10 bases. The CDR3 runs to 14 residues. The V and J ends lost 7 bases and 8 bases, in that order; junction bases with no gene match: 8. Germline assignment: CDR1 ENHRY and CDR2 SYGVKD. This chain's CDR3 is CAITGGTGADEQFF. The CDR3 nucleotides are TGTGCCATCACAGGGGGGACAGGGGCCGATGAGCAGTTCTTC.

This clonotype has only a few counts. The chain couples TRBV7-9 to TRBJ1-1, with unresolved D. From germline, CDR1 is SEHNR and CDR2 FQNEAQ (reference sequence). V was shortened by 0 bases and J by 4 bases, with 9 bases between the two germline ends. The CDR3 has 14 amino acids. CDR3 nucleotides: TGTGCCAGCAGCTTAGCCGAGGTTCCCACTGAAGCTTTCTTT. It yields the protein CASSLAEVPTEAFF.

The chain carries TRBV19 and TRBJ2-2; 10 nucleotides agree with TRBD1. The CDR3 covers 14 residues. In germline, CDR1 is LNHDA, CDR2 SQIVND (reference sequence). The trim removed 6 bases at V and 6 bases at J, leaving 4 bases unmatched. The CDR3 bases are TGTGCCAGTAGGGGGACAGGGGTATCCGGGGAGCTGTTTTTT. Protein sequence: CASRGTGVSGELFF.

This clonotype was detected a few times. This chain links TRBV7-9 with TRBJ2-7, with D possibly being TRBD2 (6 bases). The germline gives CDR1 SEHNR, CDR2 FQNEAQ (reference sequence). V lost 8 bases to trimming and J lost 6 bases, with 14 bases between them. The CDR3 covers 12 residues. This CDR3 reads CASRTGGSEQYF. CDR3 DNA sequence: TGTGCCAGCCGAACCGGGGGTTCCGAGCAGTACTTC. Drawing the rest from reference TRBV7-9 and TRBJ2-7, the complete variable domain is DTGVSQNPRHKITKRGQNVTFRCDPISEHNRLYWYRQTLGQGPEFLTYFQNEAQLEKSRLLSDRFSAERPKGSFSTLEIQRTEQGDSAMYLCASRTGGSEQYFGPGTRLTVT.

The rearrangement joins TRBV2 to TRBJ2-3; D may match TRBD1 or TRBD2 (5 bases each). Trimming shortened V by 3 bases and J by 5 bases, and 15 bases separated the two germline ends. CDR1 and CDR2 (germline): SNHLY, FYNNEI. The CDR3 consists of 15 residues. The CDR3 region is CASSDVGRTLDTQYF. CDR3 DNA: TGTGCCAGCAGTGACGTGGGACGGACGCTAGATACGCAGTATTTT. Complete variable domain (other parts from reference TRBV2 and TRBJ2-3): EPEVTQTPSHQVTQMGQEVILRCVPISNHLYFYWYRQILGQKVEFLVSFYNNEISEKSEIFDDQFSVERPDGSNFTLKIRSTKLEDSAMYFCASSDVGRTLDTQYFGPGTRLTVL.